This entry concerns a single T cell receptor beta chain. Its antigen is not yet known. Within one base of it there is no much larger clone, and no base qualities were kept. The sample comes from a study of shared clonotypes between healthy human individuals (dated by TCRdb to about 2020). Study-level background: Two women and three men aged 18 to 49 years were included in the cohort. For each donor, three plates each were used for CD4 naive and CD4 memory, two plates were used for CD8 naive, and one plate was used for CD8 memory. To estimate repertoire size and how much clonotype sharing occurs between individuals, the study deeply sequenced the blood TCR repertoires of about five healthy adults. Libraries were prepared and TCR repertoires were sequenced by different laboratories using diverse techniques, in order to increase sequencing depth and limit assay-specific biases. Between about 0.8 and 9.5 billion PBMCs per donor were obtained by leukapheresis.

The germline V gene encodes CDR1 MDHEN and CDR2 SYDVKM. CDR3 length: 13 amino acids, cysteine to phenylalanine. The DNA shown is the 39-base CDR3, in frame from base 1. TCR CDR3 regions were amplified from genomic DNA by multiplex PCR using the deep immunoSEQ assay. For each cell subset, the extracted genomic DNA was distributed evenly across all wells of several immunoSEQ 96-well plates, and each plate served as one replicate. For sorted subsets, 150 to 250 ng of genomic DNA, equivalent to around 29,000 T cell genomes, went into each replicate PCR. The purified libraries were quantified using a Qubit 3.0 fluorometer, sized with a Bioanalyzer 2100, and then quantified again using the KAPA Library Quantification kit. Every immunoSEQ 96-well plate was sequenced on a separate single-read 150-cycle Illumina NextSeq 550 flow cell. The authors' pipeline ran thus. The immunoSEQ output contained only junctional sequences without quality scores, so filtering could not match that applied to full-length reads. Sequences were annotated with PyIR, a Python wrapper for IgBLAST v1.9, and V/J genes and CDR3 were assigned using IMGT germline references. Reads were filtered out if the reads had weak V/J assignments (E-value above 1e-6), no CDR3, stop codons, out-of-frame junctions, or ambiguous translated residues. V3J clonotypes were defined by identical inferred V gene, J gene, and CDR3 amino acid sequence. Percentage overlap between repertoires was computed as shared unique clonotypes divided by the size of the smaller repertoire. RTK rarefaction, the Chao1 estimator, and Recon v2.1 estimates of unobserved clonotypes were used to assess repertoire richness. Generation probabilities were computed with OLGA for all TCRbeta clonotypes obtained by the gDNA method from a handful of donors. The table was pulled from immuneACCESS by TCRdb, which kept in-frame rearrangements only. Such tables lose some clones; where checked, under half of the loss comes from unresolved V genes, and the rest has no known cause. V and J calls and clone size are copied from that table; D and trimming were computed from the DNA. The sample has approximately 650,000 clones on record, 95% of them singletons. In total, the top ten clones hold 0.095% to 0.12% of the sample.

Summary of the overall study and its limitations: Across a handful of donors, about 4.5% of naive CD4, roughly 3.8% of naive CD8, approximately 2.5% of memory CD4, and roughly 0.4% of memory CD8 clonotypes were shared. Pairwise subsampling indicated that sequencing depth was expected to affect the degree of clonotype sharing among donors. Sampling was limited to blood, and TCR repertoires in tissue likely differ from TCR repertoires in blood. The small number of donors limited the genetic and exposure-history diversity represented. Rarefaction of sorted-subset datasets indicated incomplete sequencing despite the large sequencing depth. Compared with non-shared clonotypes, clonotypes shared by all four sorted-subset donors had higher generation probabilities. Naive subsets generally had larger estimated clonotype richness than memory subsets did.

For the CD8 naive samples, CD45RO-negative cells were positively selected for CCR7, yielding a CD45RA+CCR7+ population from which TemRA cells were excluded. Donors were healthy HIV-negative adults with no recently reported acute infections or vaccinations. Every donor was a Caucasian adult living in Nashville, Tennessee, USA. Blood was collected by leukapheresis, and PBMCs were isolated by Ficoll-Histopaque density gradient centrifugation and then cryopreserved in liquid nitrogen vapor phase. Analytical flow cytometry was used to check the purity and quantity of every magnetically sorted T cell population. Genomic DNA was isolated from every sorted fraction and measured by UV absorbance on a Nanodrop 2000c.

The TCR sequence derives from a woman between 25 and 40 years old in good health. Source material: naive CD8+ T cells sorted from blood. The cell subset or site label on this specimen signifies: CD45RA+CCR7+. The chain joins TRBV28 to TRBJ2-7; 12 central bases correspond to TRBD2. This receptor carries the CDR3 CAHRTSGEYEQYF. Read as DNA, the sequence is TGTGCTCATAGGACTAGCGGGGAGTACGAGCAGTACTTC. The full variable domain, with segments outside the CDR3 supplied by the reference TRBV28 and TRBJ2-7 proteins, appears as DVKVTQSSRYLVKRTGEKVFLECVQDMDHENMFWYRQDPGLGLRLIYFSYDVKMKEKGDIPEGYSVSREKKERFSLILESASTNQTSMYLCAHRTSGEYEQYFGPGTRLTVT.